Given below is one T cell receptor beta chain in context. Antigen: not known. Trimming took 3 bases from V and 7 from J, leaving 18 bases between them. Germline CDR1 is DFQATT and CDR2 is SNEGSKA (reference sequence). CDR3 length: 15 amino acids. The entry originates in a study of post-analysis software for immune sequencing data. Study-wide points: A handful of TRBV segments were significantly more frequent in patients than in controls. TRBV5-6, TRBV5-1 and TRBV20-1 were among these segments.

TCR beta cDNA libraries included unique molecular identifiers. TCRdb fed the PCR reads into MiXCR, producing one record per CDR3 protein. The data hold about 810,000 distinct CDR3 sequences, with roughly half observed a single time. V usage is TRBV20-1 and J usage is TRBJ1-4, with D possibly TRBD1 on 5 matching bases. The TCR was taken from a girl aged 5 to 17 with multiple sclerosis. The sample was blood. CDR3 residues: CSASGTEGRSEKLFF. The CDR3 DNA sequence: TGCAGTGCTAGCGGGACGGAAGGACGGAGTGAAAAACTGTTTTTT.